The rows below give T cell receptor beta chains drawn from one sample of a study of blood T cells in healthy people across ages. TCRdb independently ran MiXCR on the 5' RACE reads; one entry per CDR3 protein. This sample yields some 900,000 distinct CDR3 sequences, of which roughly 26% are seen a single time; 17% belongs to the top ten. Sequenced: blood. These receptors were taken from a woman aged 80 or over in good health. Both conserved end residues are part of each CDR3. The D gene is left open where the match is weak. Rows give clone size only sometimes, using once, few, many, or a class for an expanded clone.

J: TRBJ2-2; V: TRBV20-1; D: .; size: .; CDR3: CSARVFTGELFF; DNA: TGCAGTGCTAGGGTTTTCACCGGGGAGCTGTTTTTT
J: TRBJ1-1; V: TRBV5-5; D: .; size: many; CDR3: CASSPTVGGGGEAFF; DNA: TGTGCCAGCAGCCCAACAGTGGGGGGTGGTGGTGAAGCTTTCTTT
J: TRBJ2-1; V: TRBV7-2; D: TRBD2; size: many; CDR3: CASSSSGGGDYNEQFF; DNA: TGTGCCAGCAGTTCGTCCGGGGGGGGAGATTACAATGAGCAGTTCTTC
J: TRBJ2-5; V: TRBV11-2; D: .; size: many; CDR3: CASSVDSLETQYF; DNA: TGTGCCAGCAGCGTCGACAGCCTAGAGACCCAGTACTTC
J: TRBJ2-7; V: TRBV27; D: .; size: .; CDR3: CASTPSGRPGEQYF; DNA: TGTGCCAGCACCCCATCGGGCCGCCCAGGTGAGCAGTACTTC
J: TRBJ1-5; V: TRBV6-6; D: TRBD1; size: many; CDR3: CASSPSDRVGGNQPQHF; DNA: TGTGCCAGCAGTCCATCCGACAGGGTCGGAGGGAATCAGCCCCAGCATTTT
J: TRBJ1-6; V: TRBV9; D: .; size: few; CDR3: CASSVDMGANNSPLHF; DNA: TGTGCCAGCAGCGTAGATATGGGTGCGAATAATTCACCCCTCCACTTT
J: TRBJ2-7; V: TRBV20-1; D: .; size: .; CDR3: CSANPGWGAYEQYF; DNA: TGCAGTGCCAACCCAGGGTGGGGAGCTTACGAGCAGTACTTC
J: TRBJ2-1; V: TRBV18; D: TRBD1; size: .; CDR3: CASSPRIVTGEDNEQFF; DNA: TGTGCCAGCTCACCACGTATCGTGACAGGGGAGGACAATGAGCAGTTCTTC
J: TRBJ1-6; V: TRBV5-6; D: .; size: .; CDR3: CVSSPSSYNSPLHF; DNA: TGTGTCAGCAGCCCGAGCTCCTATAATTCACCCCTCCACTTT
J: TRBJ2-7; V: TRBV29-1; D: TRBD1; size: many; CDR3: CSVLPDRGNKQYF; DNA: TGCAGCGTACTCCCCGACAGGGGGAATAAGCAGTACTTC
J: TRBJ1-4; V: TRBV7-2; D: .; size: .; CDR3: CASSSDRNEKLFF; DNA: TGTGCCAGCAGCTCTGACAGAAATGAAAAACTGTTTTTT
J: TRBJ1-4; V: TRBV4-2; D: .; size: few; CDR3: CASSQDIRAGATNEKRFF; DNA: TGTGCCAGCAGCCAAGATATTAGGGCCGGGGCAACTAATGAAAAACGGTTTTTT
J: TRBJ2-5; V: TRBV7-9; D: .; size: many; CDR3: CASSLAWGPETQYF; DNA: TGTGCCAGCAGCTTAGCGTGGGGGCCAGAGACCCAGTACTTC
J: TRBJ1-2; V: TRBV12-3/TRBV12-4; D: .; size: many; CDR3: CASSWTAIYGYTF; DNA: TGTGCCAGCAGTTGGACAGCGATTTATGGCTACACCTTC
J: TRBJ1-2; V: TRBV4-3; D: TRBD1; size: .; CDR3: CASSQDLSGTDLNYGYTF; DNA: TGCGCCAGCAGCCAAGATCTTTCCGGGACAGATCTAAACTATGGCTACACCTTC
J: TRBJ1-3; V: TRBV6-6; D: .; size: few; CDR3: CASFGSGNTIYF; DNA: TGTGCCAGCTTCGGCTCTGGAAACACCATATATTTT
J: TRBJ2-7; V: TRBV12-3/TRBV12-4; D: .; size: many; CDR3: CASSTGPDEQYF; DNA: TGTGCCAGCAGTACAGGTCCGGACGAGCAGTACTTC
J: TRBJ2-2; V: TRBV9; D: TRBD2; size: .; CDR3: CASNHCGGYPNTGELFF; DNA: TGTGCCAGCAACCACTGCGGGGGGTACCCGAACACCGGGGAGCTGTTTTTT
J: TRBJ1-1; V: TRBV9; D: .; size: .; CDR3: CASSGFQRNTEAFF; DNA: TGTGCCAGCAGCGGTTTCCAGCGGAACACTGAAGCTTTCTTT
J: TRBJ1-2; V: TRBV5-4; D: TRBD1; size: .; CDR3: CASSTQDRAYGYTF; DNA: TGTGCCAGCAGCACCCAGGACAGGGCCTATGGCTACACCTTC
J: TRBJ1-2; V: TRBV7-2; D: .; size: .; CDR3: CASSLTQTNYGYTF; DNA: TGTGCCAGCAGCTTAACTCAGACTAACTATGGCTACACCTTC
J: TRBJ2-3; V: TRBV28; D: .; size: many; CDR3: CASSLPGKGGGTDTQYF; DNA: TGTGCCAGCAGTTTACCGGGAAAGGGGGGTGGCACAGATACGCAGTATTTT
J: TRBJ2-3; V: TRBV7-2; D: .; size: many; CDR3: CASRPDQRGTDTQYF; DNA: TGTGCCAGCAGACCCGACCAGAGGGGGACAGATACGCAGTATTTT
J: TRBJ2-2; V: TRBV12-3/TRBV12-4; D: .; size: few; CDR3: CASRSGVNTGELFF; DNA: TGTGCCAGCCGTTCGGGCGTGAACACCGGGGAGCTGTTTTTT
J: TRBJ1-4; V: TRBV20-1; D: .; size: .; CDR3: CSAPTQGSNEKLFF; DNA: TGCAGTGCTCCGACACAGGGTAGTAATGAAAAACTGTTTTTT
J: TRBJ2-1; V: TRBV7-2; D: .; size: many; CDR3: CASSFISYNEQFF; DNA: TGTGCCAGCAGCTTTATCAGTTACAATGAGCAGTTCTTC
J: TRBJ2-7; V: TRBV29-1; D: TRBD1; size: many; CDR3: CSVRDRASYEQYF; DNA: TGCAGCGTTCGGGACAGAGCATCCTACGAGCAGTACTTC
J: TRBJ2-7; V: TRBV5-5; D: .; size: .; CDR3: CASSLGGTVVNEQYF; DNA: TGTGCCAGCAGCTTGGGTGGCACGGTCGTAAACGAGCAGTACTTC
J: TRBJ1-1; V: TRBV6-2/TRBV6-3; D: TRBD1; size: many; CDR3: CASRGTGNTEAFF; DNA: TGTGCCAGCAGGGGGACAGGGAACACTGAAGCTTTCTTT
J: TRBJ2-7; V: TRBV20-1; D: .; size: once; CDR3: CSASNGARTYEQYF; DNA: TGCAGTGCTAGCAACGGGGCTCGAACCTACGAGCAGTACTTC
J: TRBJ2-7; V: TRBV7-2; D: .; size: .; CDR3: CASSTQTGSYEQYF; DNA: TGTGCCAGCAGCACCCAGACAGGTTCCTACGAGCAGTACTTC